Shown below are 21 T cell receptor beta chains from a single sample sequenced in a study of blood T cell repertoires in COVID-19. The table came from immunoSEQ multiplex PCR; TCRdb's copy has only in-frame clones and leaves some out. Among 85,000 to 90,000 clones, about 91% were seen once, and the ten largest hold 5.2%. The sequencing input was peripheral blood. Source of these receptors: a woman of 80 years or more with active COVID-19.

Written as DNA, the CDR3 is TGTGCCACCCTTAAGGGGACAGGGGCGGGACAGCCCCAGCATTTT. Translated: CATLKGTGAGQPQHF. This chain links TRBV28 with TRBJ1-5; TRBD1 aligns across 10 bases. Trimming at V came to 10 bases and at J to 7 bases, leaving 13 bases not matched to a gene. The CDR3 contains 15 residues. CDR1 MDHEN and CDR2 SYDVKM come from the germline V gene. The full variable domain, completed using reference TRBV28 and TRBJ1-5, is DVKVTQSSRYLVKRTGEKVFLECVQDMDHENMFWYRQDPGLGLRLIYFSYDVKMKEKGDIPEGYSVSREKKERFSLILESASTNQTSMYLCATLKGTGAGQPQHFGDGTRLSIL.

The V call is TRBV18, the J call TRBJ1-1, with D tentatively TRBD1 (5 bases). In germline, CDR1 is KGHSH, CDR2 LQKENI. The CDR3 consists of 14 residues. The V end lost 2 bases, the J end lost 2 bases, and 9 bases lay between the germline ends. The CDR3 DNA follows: TGTGCCAGCTCACCAGGGGCGACCAACACTGAAGCTTTCTTT. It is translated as CASSPGATNTEAFF.

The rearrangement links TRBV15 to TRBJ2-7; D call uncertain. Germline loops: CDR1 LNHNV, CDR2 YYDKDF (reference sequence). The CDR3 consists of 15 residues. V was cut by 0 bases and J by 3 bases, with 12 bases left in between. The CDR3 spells CATSRDSVEFYEQYF. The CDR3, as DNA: TGTGCCACCAGCAGAGATTCGGTCGAATTCTACGAGCAGTACTTC.

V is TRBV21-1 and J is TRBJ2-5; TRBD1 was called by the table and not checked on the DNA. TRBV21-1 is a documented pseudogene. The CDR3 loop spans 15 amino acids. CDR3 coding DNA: TGTGCCAGCAGCACTCTGGACAGGGGAAAAGAGACCCAGTACTTC. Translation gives CASSTLDRGKETQYF.

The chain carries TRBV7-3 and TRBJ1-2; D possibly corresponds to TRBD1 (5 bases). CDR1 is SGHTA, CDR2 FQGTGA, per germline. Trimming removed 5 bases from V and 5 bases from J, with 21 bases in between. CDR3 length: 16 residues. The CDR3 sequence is CASSPGHAGDKYGYTF. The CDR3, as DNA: TGTGCCAGCAGCCCAGGACACGCGGGAGATAAATATGGCTACACCTTC.

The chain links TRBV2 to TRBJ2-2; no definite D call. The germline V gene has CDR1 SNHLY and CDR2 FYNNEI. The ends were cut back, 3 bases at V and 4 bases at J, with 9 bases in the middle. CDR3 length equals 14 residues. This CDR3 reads CASSDARSTGELFF. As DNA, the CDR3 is TGTGCCAGCAGTGATGCGCGTAGCACCGGGGAGCTGTTTTTT.

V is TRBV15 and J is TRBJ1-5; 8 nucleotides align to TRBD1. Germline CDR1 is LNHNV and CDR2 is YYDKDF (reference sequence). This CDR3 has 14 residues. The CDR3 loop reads CVLVVGQGNQPQHF. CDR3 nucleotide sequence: TGTGTGCTAGTTGTGGGACAGGGCAATCAGCCCCAGCATTTT.

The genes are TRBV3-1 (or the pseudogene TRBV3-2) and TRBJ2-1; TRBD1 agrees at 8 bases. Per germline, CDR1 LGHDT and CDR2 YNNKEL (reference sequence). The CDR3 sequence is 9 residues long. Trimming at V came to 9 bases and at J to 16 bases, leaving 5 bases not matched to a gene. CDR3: CARGQEYFF. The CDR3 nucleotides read TGTGCCAGGGGACAGGAATATTTCTTC.

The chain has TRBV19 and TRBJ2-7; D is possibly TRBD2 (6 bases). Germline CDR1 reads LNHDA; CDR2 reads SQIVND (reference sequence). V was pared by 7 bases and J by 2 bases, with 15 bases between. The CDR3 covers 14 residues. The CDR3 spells CASTRGTGPYEQYF. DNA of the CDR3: TGTGCCAGTACTCGCGGGACGGGGCCCTACGAGCAGTACTTC.

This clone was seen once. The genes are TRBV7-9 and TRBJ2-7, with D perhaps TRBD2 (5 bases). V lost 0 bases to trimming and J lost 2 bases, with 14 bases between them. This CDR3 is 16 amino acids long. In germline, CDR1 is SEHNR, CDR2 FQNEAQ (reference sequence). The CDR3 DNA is TGTGCCAGCAGCTTAGCGAGTGGCGGACTTACCTACGAGCAGTACTTC. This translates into CASSLASGGLTYEQYF.

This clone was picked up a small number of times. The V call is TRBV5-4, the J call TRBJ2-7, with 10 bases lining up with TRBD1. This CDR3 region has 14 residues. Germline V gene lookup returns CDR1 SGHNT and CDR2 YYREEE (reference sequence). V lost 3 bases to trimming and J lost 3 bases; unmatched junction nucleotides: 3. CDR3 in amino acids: CASSWGTGDYEQYF. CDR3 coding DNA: TGTGCCAGCAGCTGGGGGACAGGGGACTACGAGCAGTACTTC.

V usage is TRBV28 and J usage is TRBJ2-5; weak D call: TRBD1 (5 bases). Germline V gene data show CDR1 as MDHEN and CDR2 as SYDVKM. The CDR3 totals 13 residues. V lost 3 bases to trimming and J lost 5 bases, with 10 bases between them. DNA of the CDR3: TGTGCCAGCAGTTTCAGGGATCGGGAGACCCAGTACTTC. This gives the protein CASSFRDRETQYF.

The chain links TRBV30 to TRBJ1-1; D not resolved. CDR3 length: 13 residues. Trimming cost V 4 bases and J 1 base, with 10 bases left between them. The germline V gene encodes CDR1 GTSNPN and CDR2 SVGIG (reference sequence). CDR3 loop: CAWILSSNTEAFF. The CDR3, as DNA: TGTGCCTGGATCCTATCCTCGAACACTGAAGCTTTCTTT.

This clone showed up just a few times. The CDR3 is CASSLVSGGFGEQYF. The CDR3 DNA sequence: TGTGCCAGCAGCTTAGTATCGGGGGGTTTTGGCGAGCAGTACTTC. V is TRBV7-9 and J is TRBJ2-7; 7 bases align to TRBD2. The CDR3 is 15 residues long. V was clipped by 1 base and J by 6 bases; unmatched bases: 9. Germline CDR1 is SEHNR and CDR2 is FQNEAQ (reference sequence).

The CDR3 protein is CASSLGTLSSYEQYF. CDR3 DNA sequence: TGCGCCAGCAGCTTGGGCACGCTAAGCTCCTACGAGCAGTACTTC. This chain links TRBV5-1 with TRBJ2-7; D is unresolved. Germline loops: CDR1 SGHRS, CDR2 YFSETQ. This CDR3 comprises 15 residues. The V and J ends lost 0 bases and 0 bases respectively, with 10 bases between them.

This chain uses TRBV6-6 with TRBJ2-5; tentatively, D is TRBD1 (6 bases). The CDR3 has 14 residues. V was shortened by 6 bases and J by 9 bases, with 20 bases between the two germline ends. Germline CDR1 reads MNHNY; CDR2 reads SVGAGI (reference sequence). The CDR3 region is CASRGAEAMGAQYF. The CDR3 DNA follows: TGTGCCAGCAGGGGGGCGGAAGCCATGGGGGCCCAGTACTTC.

The CDR3 nucleotides read TGTGCCAGCAGCCCCACTCGGAGCTCTGGAAACACCATATATTTT. Translated: CASSPTRSSGNTIYF. J is TRBJ1-3 and V is TRBV7-2, with D hard to call. Germline-derived CDR1 and CDR2 are SGHTA and FQGNSA. The CDR3 extends over 15 amino acids. The ends were cut back, 5 bases at V and 0 bases at J, with 11 bases in the middle.

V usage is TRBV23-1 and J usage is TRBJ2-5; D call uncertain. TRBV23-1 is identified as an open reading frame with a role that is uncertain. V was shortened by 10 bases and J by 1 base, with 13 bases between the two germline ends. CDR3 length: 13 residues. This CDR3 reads CANSQRFQETQYF. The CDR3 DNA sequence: TGCGCCAACTCACAGAGATTCCAAGAGACCCAGTACTTC.

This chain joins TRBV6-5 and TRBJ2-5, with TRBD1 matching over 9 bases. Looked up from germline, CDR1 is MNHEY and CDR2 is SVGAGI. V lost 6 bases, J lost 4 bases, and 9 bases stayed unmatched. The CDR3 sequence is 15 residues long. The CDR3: CASSLNRGRGETQYF. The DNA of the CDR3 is TGTGCCAGCAGCCTGAACAGGGGGCGCGGAGAGACCCAGTACTTC.

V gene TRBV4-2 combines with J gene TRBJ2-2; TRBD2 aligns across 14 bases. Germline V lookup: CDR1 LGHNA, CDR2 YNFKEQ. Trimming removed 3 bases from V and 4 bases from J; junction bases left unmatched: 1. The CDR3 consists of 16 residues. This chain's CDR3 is CASSQGLAGATGELFF. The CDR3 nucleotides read TGTGCCAGCAGCCAGGGACTAGCGGGAGCCACCGGGGAGCTGTTTTTT.

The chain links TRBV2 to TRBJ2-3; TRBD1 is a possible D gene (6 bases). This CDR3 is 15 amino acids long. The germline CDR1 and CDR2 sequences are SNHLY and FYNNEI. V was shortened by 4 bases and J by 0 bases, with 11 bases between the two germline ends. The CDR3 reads CASSGGQPSTDTQYF. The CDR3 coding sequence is TGTGCCAGCAGTGGCGGACAGCCTAGCACAGATACGCAGTATTTT.